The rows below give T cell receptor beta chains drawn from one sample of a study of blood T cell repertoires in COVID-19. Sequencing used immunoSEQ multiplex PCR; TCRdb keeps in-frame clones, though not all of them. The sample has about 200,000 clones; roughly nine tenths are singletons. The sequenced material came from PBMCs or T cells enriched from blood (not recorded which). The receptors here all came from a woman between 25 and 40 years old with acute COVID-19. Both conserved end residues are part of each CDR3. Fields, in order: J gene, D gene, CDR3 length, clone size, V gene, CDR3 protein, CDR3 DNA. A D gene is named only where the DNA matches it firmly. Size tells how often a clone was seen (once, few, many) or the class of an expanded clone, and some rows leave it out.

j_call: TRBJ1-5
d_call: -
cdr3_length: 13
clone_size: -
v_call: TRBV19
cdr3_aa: CASTRQGSQPQHF
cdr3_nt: TGTGCCAGTACACGGCAGGGGTCTCAGCCCCAGCATTTT

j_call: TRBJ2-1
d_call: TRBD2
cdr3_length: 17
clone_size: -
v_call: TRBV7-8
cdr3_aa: CASSLAIAGLSYNEQFF
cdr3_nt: TGTGCCAGCAGCTTAGCAATAGCGGGGCTCTCCTACAATGAGCAGTTCTTC

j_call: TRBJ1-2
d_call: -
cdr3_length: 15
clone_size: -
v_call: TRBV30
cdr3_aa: CAWKQGRGKGYGYTF
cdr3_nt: TGTGCCTGGAAGCAGGGTCGGGGGAAGGGCTATGGCTACACCTTC

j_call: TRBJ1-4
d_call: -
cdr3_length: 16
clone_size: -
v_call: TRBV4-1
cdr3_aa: CASSRDTNLPNEKLFF
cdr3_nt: TGCGCCAGCAGCCGGGACACGAATTTACCTAATGAAAAACTGTTTTTT

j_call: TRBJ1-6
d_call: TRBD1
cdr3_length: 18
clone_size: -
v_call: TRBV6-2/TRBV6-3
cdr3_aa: CASSYAPGTGVNNSPLHF
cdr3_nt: TGTGCCAGCAGTTACGCACCCGGGACAGGGGTGAATAATTCACCCCTCCACTTT

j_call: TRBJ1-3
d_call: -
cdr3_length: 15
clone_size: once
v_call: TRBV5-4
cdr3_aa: CASSRSSDSRNTIYF
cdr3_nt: TGTGCCAGCAGCCGTTCGAGTGATTCGCGCAACACCATATATTTT

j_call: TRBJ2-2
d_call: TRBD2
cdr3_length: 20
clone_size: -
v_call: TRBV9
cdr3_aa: CASSVFRRTSGDANTGELFF
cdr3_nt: TGTGCCAGCAGCGTATTTCGCAGGACTAGCGGGGACGCGAACACCGGGGAGCTGTTTTTT

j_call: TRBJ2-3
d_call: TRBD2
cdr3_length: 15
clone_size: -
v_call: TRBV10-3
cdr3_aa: CAIRLAGGQADTQYF
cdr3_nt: TGTGCCATCAGACTAGCGGGGGGGCAAGCAGATACGCAGTATTTT

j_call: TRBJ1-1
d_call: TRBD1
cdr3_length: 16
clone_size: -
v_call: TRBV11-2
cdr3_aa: CASSPGTAKMNTEAFF
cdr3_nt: TGTGCCAGCAGCCCCGGGACAGCTAAAATGAACACTGAAGCTTTCTTT

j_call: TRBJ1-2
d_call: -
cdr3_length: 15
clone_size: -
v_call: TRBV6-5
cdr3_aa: CASSQGGITGYGYTF
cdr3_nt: TGTGCCAGCAGCCAGGGAGGGATTACTGGCTATGGCTACACCTTC

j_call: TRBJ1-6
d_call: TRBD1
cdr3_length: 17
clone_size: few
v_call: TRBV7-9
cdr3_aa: CASSSPAGQGGNSPLHF
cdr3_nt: TGTGCCAGCAGCTCCCCAGCCGGACAGGGCGGTAATTCACCCCTCCACTTT

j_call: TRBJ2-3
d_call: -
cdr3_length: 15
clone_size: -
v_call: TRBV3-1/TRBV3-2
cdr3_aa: CASSPRGLFTDTQYF
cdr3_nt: TGTGCCAGCAGCCCCAGAGGACTTTTCACAGATACGCAGTATTTT

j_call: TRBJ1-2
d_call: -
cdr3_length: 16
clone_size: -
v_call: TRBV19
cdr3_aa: CASSILGPRGNYGYTF
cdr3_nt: TGTGCCAGTAGTATCCTCGGACCTCGGGGGAACTATGGCTACACCTTC

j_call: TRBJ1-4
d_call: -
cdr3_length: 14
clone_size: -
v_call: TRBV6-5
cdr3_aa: CASSPGQTNEKLFF
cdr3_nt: TGTGCCAGCAGTCCAGGACAGACTAATGAAAAACTGTTTTTT

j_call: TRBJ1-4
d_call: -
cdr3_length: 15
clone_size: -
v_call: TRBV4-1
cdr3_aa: CASSQVGTGNEKLFF
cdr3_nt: TGCGCCAGCAGCCAAGTAGGTACCGGGAATGAAAAACTGTTTTTT

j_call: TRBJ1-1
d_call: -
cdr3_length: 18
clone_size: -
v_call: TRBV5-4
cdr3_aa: CASSLELYFGSGDTEAFF
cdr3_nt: TGTGCCAGCAGCTTGGAATTATACTTTGGGTCGGGGGACACTGAAGCTTTCTTT

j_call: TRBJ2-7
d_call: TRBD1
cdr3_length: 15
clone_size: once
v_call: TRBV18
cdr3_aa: CASSAIRDRVHEQYF
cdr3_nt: TGTGCCAGCTCTGCCATCCGGGACAGGGTGCACGAGCAGTACTTC

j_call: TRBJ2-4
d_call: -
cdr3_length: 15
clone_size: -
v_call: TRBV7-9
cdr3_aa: CASSLPGSPSNIQYF
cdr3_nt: TGTGCCAGCAGCTTACCAGGAAGTCCCTCAAACATTCAGTACTTC

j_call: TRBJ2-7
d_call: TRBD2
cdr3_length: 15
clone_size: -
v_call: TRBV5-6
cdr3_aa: CASSFRTGGFYEQYF
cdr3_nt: TGTGCCAGCAGCTTTCGGACGGGGGGATTCTACGAGCAGTACTTC

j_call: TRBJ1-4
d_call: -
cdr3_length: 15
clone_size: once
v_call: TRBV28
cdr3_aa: CASSLTGPSNEKLFF
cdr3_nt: TGTGCCAGCAGTTTAACAGGACCAAGTAATGAAAAACTGTTTTTT

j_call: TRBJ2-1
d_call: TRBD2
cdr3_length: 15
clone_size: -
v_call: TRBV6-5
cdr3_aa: CASSGLAGGGDEQFF
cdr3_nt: TGTGCCAGCAGCGGACTAGCGGGGGGCGGGGATGAGCAGTTCTTC

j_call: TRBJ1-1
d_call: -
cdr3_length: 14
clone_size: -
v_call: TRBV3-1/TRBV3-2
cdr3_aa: CASSQVQGGTEAFF
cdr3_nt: TGTGCCAGCAGCCAAGTACAGGGTGGCACTGAAGCTTTCTTT